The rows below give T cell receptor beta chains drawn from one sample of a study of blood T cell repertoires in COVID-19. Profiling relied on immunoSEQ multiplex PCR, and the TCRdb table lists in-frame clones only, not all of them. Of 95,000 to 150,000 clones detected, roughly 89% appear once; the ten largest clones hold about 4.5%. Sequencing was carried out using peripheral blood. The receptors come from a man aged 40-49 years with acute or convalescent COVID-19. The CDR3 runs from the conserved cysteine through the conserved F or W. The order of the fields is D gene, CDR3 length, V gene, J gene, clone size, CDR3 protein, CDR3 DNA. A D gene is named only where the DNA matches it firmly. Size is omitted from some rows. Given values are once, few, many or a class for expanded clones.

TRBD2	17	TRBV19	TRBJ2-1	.	CASSIDTASGTYNEQFF	TGTGCCAGTAGTATAGATACGGCTAGCGGTACGTACAATGAGCAGTTCTTC
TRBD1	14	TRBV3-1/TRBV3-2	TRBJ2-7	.	CASRNDRDCYEQYF	TGTGCCAGCAGGAATGACAGGGATTGCTACGAGCAGTACTTC
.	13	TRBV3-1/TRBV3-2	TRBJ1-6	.	CASSLQGKSPLHF	TGTGCCAGCAGCCTCCAGGGTAAGTCACCCCTCCACTTT
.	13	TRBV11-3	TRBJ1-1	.	CASSVNPDTEAFF	TGTGCCAGCAGCGTAAATCCGGACACTGAAGCTTTCTTT
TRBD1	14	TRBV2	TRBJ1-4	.	CASRAQGASEKLFF	TGTGCCAGCAGAGCGCAGGGGGCGTCTGAAAAACTGTTTTTT
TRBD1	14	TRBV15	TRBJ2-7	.	CATSRDRGPYEQYF	TGTGCCACCAGCAGAGACAGGGGGCCCTACGAGCAGTACTTC
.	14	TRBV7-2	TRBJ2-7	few	CASSLAGKNYEQYF	TGTGCCAGCAGCTTGGCAGGGAAAAACTACGAGCAGTACTTC
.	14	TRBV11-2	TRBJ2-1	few	CASSLDSGRGTQFF	TGTGCCAGCAGCTTAGATTCGGGCAGGGGAACGCAGTTCTTC
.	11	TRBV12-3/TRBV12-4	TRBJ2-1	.	CASSLENEQFF	TGTGCCAGCAGTTTGGAGAATGAGCAGTTCTTC
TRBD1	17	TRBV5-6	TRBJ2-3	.	CASRYGQGIASTDTQYF	TGTGCCAGCAGATACGGACAGGGGATAGCTAGCACAGATACGCAGTATTTT
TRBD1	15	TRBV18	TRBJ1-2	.	CASSPAGQGNYGYTF	TGTGCCAGCTCACCAGCGGGACAGGGGAACTATGGCTACACCTTC
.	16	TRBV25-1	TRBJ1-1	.	CASRGSSGQGQLEAFF	TGTGCCAGCAGAGGGTCGAGTGGGCAGGGCCAACTTGAAGCTTTCTTT
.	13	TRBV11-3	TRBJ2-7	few	CASSGRTADEQYF	TGTGCCAGCAGCGGAAGGACAGCCGACGAGCAGTACTTC
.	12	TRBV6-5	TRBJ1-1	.	CASSPVVGRAFF	TGTGCCAGCAGTCCCGTCGTAGGCAGGGCTTTCTTT
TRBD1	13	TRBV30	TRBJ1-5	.	CAWTGGSNQPQHF	TGTGCCTGGACAGGGGGCAGCAATCAGCCCCAGCATTTT
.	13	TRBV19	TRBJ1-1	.	CASSVTVNTEAFF	TGTGCCAGTAGTGTGACAGTGAACACTGAAGCTTTCTTT
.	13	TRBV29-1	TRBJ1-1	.	CSVEDQSRTEAFF	TGCAGCGTTGAAGATCAATCGAGGACTGAAGCTTTCTTT
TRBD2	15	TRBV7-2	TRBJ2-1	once	CASSVTSGGYNEQFF	TGTGCCAGCAGCGTGACTAGCGGGGGCTACAATGAGCAGTTCTTC
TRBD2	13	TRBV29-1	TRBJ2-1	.	CSVDSGGDNEQFF	TGCAGCGTTGATTCGGGAGGGGACAATGAGCAGTTCTTC
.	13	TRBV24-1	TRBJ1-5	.	CATSDTQGGAQHF	TGTGCCACCAGTGACACCCAAGGGGGGGCCCAGCATTTT
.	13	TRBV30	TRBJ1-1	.	CAWKAGVNTEAFF	TGTGCCTGGAAGGCAGGGGTGAACACTGAAGCTTTCTTT
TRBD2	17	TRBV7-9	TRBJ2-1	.	CASSSHSGRSSYNEQFF	TGTGCCAGCAGCTCCCATAGCGGGCGAAGCTCCTACAATGAGCAGTTCTTC
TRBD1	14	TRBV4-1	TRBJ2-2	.	CASSQRDRAGELFF	TGCGCCAGCAGCCAACGGGACAGAGCCGGGGAGCTGTTTTTT
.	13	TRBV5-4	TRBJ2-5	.	CASSRERSGTQYF	TGTGCCAGCAGTCGCGAGAGGTCGGGGACCCAGTACTTC
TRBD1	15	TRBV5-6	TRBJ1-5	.	CASSPGTARNQPQHF	TGTGCCAGCAGCCCTGGGACAGCCAGAAATCAGCCCCAGCATTTT
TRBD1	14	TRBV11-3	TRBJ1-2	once	CASSFRTGDYGYTF	TGTGCCAGCAGCTTCCGGACAGGAGACTATGGCTACACCTTC
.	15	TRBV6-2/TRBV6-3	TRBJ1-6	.	CASSQPGQLNSPLHF	TGTGCCAGCAGCCAACCCGGACAGCTCAATTCACCCCTCCACTTT
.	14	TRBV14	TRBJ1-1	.	CASSHGLMNTEAFF	TGTGCCAGCAGCCACGGACTGATGAACACTGAAGCTTTCTTT
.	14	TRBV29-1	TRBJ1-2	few	CSVDGQRANYGYTF	TGCAGCGTTGATGGACAAAGAGCTAACTATGGCTACACCTTC
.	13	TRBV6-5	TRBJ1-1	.	CASSYRLNTEAFF	TGTGCCAGCAGTTACCGTTTGAACACTGAAGCTTTCTTT
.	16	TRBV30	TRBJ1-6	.	CAWSVWLPGMASPLHF	TGTGCCTGGAGTGTATGGTTGCCAGGGATGGCTTCACCCCTCCACTTT
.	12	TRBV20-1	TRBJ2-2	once	CSASRPGGELFF	TGCAGTGCTAGTCGTCCAGGCGGGGAGCTGTTTTTT
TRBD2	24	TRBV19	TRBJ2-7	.	CASSMPRGKQLAGGPLPCPPEQYF	TGTGCCAGTAGTATGCCCCGCGGTAAGCAGCTAGCGGGAGGGCCTTTACCGTGCCCCCCTGAGCAGTACTTC
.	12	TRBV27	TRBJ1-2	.	CASSLQGNGYTF	TGTGCCAGCAGTTTGCAGGGGAATGGCTACACCTTC